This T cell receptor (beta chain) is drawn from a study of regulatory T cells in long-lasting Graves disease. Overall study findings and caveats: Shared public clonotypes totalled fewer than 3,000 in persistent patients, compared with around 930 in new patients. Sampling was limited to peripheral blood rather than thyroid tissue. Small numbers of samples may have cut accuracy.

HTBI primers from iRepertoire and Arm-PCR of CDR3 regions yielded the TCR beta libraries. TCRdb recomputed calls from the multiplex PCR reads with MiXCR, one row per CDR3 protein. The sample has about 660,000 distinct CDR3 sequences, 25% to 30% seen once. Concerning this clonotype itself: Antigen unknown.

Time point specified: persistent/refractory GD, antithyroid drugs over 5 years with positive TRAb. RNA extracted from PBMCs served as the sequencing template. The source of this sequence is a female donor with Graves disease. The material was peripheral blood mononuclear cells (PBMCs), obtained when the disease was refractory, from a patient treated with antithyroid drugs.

CDR3 coding DNA: TGTGCCAGCAGCCCGGGAACTGGGACAGGGAGATCCTACGAGCAGTACTTC. It codes for CASSPGTGTGRSYEQYF. The chain employs TRBV3-1 and TRBJ2-7, with 9 nucleotides matching TRBD1. Losses at the gene ends were 4 bases for V and 1 base for J; bases not matched to a gene: 11. The CDR3 runs to 17 residues. Germline V gene sequence: CDR1 LGHDT, CDR2 YNNKEL (reference sequence).